Listed below are T cell receptor beta chains from one sample, sequenced in a study of T cells in severe cutaneous drug reactions. TCRdb re-called the multiplex PCR reads; every CDR3 protein appears as one record, without DNA. This repertoire includes roughly 9,000 distinct CDR3 sequences. The sequenced material came from cells from a skin blister. The receptors were gathered from a human donor with a severe cutaneous adverse drug reaction. CDR3s include the opening cysteine and the closing phenylalanine or tryptophan. The size of a clone is reported for some rows only, either as once, few or many, or as a class for expanded clones.

v_gene	j_gene	abundance	CDR3aa
TRBV7-6	TRBJ2-4	NA	CASSLVDGPGSAKNIQYF
TRBV7-9	TRBJ2-1	NA	CASSLDGNYNGQFF
TRBV12-3/TRBV12-4	TRBJ2-2	NA	CASSPSGNANTGELFF
TRBV5-4	TRBJ2-2	NA	CASSLGARELFF
TRBV27	TRBJ2-1	NA	CASSFILSSYNEQFF
TRBV4-2	TRBJ2-3	NA	CASSQLALSDTQYF
TRBV27	TRBJ2-3	NA	CASSRGYGLDTQYF
TRBV7-2	TRBJ2-1	NA	CASSPIDSFDEQFF
TRBV28	TRBJ2-7	NA	CASSLGGKGQYF
TRBV12-3/TRBV12-4	TRBJ1-4	NA	CASRPGSANEKLFF
TRBV20-1	TRBJ2-7	NA	CSARDDAYEQYF
TRBV28	TRBJ1-1	NA	CASSLSPVAEAFF
TRBV28	TRBJ1-1	NA	CASARADVYTEAFF
TRBV27	TRBJ2-7	NA	CASRPGLVTYEQYF
TRBV3-1	TRBJ2-7	NA	CASSQVSYEQYF
TRBV2	TRBJ1-6	NA	CASSVVSPLHF
TRBV18	TRBJ2-7	NA	CASSPRGESSYEQYF
TRBV4-3	TRBJ1-2	NA	CASSPRGQGHIYGYTF
TRBV12-3/TRBV12-4	TRBJ1-2	NA	CASSLGRAYGYTF
TRBV5-4	TRBJ2-3	NA	CASSLVRGQGALTQYF
TRBV12-3/TRBV12-4	TRBJ1-3	medium-sized	CAISDNNFSGNTIYF
TRBV28	TRBJ1-2	NA	CASTPGGGYTF
TRBV29-1	TRBJ1-1	NA	CSATTGVAFEAFF
TRBV29-1	TRBJ2-7	NA	CSVVKGYEQYF
TRBV27	TRBJ2-3	NA	CASSCGSLGADTQYF
TRBV29-1	TRBJ2-1	NA	CSPLRDNEQFF
TRBV6-5	TRBJ2-3	NA	CASSYGGPTDTQYF
TRBV6-5	TRBJ2-1	NA	CASSYETSDNEQFF
TRBV28	TRBJ2-7	NA	CASSLLSQVTEQYF
TRBV9	TRBJ2-3	NA	CASSVDSRGDTQYF
TRBV19	TRBJ1-1	NA	CASSTPEAPFF
TRBV6-6	TRBJ2-7	medium-sized	CATHEGLGLLEQYF
TRBV12-3/TRBV12-4	TRBJ2-2	NA	CASSGANTGELFF
TRBV28	TRBJ1-3	NA	CAGSSPGLGGNTIYF
TRBV7-9	TRBJ2-3	NA	CASSLAGIPGTDTQYF
TRBV9	TRBJ1-5	NA	CASSVGSRENQPQHF
TRBV6-6	TRBJ2-2	NA	CASTLGPPNTGELFF
TRBV25-1	TRBJ2-7	NA	CASSDSGRAAEQYF
TRBV4-1	TRBJ2-3	NA	CASSQLLAATDTQYF
TRBV28	TRBJ1-6	NA	CASNTGGGISPLHF
TRBV6-5	TRBJ2-7	medium-sized	CASSSSRYEQYF
TRBV6-5	TRBJ2-7	medium-sized	CASSQLGGKSYEQYF
TRBV28	TRBJ2-7	NA	CASGRDYEQYF
TRBV7-6	TRBJ2-3	NA	CASSPSLALQVTDTQYF
TRBV27	TRBJ2-1	medium-sized	CASSPLPDRPYNEQFF
TRBV18	TRBJ2-5	NA	CASSRNLAGGGETQYF
TRBV28	TRBJ2-1	NA	CASSLVHLNNEQFF
TRBV28	TRBJ2-2	NA	CASSSWTRSTGELFF
TRBV28	TRBJ1-2	NA	CASSLSPPSDYTF
TRBV14	TRBJ2-5	NA	CASSQDSAVLLQETQYF
TRBV7-6	TRBJ2-5	NA	CASSFGSGIQETQYF
TRBV11-3	TRBJ2-1	NA	CASSLGNQGNEQFF